The entry below gives a single T cell receptor beta chain sequence along with its context. Sequencing was performed with immunoSEQ multiplex PCR; in TCRdb, only in-frame clones are kept and a portion is missing. The sample lists roughly 2.1 million clones; under 95% were seen once. The data were taken from a study of shared clonotypes between healthy human individuals. CDR1 is MNHEY and CDR2 is SMNVEV in the germline V gene (reference sequence). The CDR3 contains 13 residues. Deletions cut 6 bases from V and 5 bases from J, with 11 bases between. Naive CD8 cells comprised CD45RO-negative, CCR7-positively selected cells, excluding terminally differentiated effector memory CD45RA+ cells.

This sequence originates from a man aged 18 to 35 in good health. Some clones in this sample may be carry-over from other donors' samples. The chain employs TRBV27 and TRBJ2-1, with D tentatively TRBD1 (6 bases). Sequencing was done on a sample of naive CD8+ T cells from PBMCs. The DNA for the CDR3 is TGTGCCAGCAGCCGACAGGAAAACAATGAGCAGTTCTTC. It codes for CASSRQENNEQFF.